This T cell receptor beta chain was recorded in a study of T-cell reconstitution after alpha-beta-depleted transplantation in children. The CDR3 loop spans 15 amino acids. This clonotype appeared a few times. A TCRbeta library incorporating unique molecular identifiers was prepared. Via MiXCR, TCRdb re-called the PCR reads, giving one row per CDR3 protein. This table holds about 210,000 distinct CDR3 sequences, approximately 19% found once. The material was PBMCs, mostly from graft donor cells, obtained 360 days after TCRalphabeta/CD19-depleted stem cell transplant. This TCR was recovered from a male patient aged 2-15 years who had a stem cell transplant for acute lymphoblastic leukemia, so the T cells may come from the graft donor. The rearrangement joins TRBV21-1 to TRBJ2-7; the table's D call TRBD1 went unverified against the DNA. TRBV21-1 has pseudogene status. CDR3 region: CASSKEKGFPGEQYF. CDR3 sequence (DNA): TGTGCCAGCAGCAAAGAGAAGGGGTTCCCGGGGGAGCAGTACTTC.